This TCR beta chain was sequenced in a study of cytomegalovirus exposure and HLA in healthy donors. About the study: In a previous analysis, 117 million unique TCR beta sequences were found from some 200 million T cells. Approximately 80 million unique TCRs from HLA-typed donors were held in an early data release.

The PCR employed 60 Vbeta primers together with 13 Jbeta primers. Profiling relied on immunoSEQ multiplex PCR, and the TCRdb table lists in-frame clones only, not all of them. The sample yields fewer than 180,000 clones, 60% to 70% seen once. As concerns this clone: The antigen remains unidentified.

Findings of the study overall: It was shown in a later analysis that HLA-associated TCR beta chains were more clonally expanded than other, equally common chains.

The TCR sequence derives from a woman in her fifties or sixties in good health and CMV-seropositive. Sequencing input: PBMCs.

Here the CDR3 reads CASSSMPDTGELFF. CDR3 DNA sequence: TGTGCCAGCTCATCTATGCCCGACACCGGGGAGCTGTTTTTT. The chain is built from TRBV18 and TRBJ2-2; the D is unclear. V dropped 5 bases and J dropped 3 bases, with 10 bases sitting between them. Per germline, CDR1 KGHSH and CDR2 LQKENI. The CDR3 runs to 14 residues. The full variable domain, rest sourced from reference TRBV18 and TRBJ2-2, is NAGVMQNPRHLVRRRGQEARLRCSPMKGHSHVYWYRQLPEEGLKFMVYLQKENIIDESGMPKERFSAEFPKEGPSILRIQQVVRGDSAAYFCASSSMPDTGELFFGEGSRLTVL.